These 12 T cell receptor beta chains came from one sample sequenced in a study of blood T cell repertoires in COVID-19. The table came from immunoSEQ multiplex PCR; TCRdb's copy has only in-frame clones and leaves some out. The sample lists 330,000 or so clones, approximately 89% seen once, with about 5% in the top ten. The sequencing input was PBMCs or T cells enriched from blood (not recorded which). The receptors were sampled from a man aged 30 to 39 who had recovered from COVID-19.

This chain links TRBV18 with TRBJ2-3; D gene unclear. Germline CDR1 reads KGHSH; CDR2 reads LQKENI. The CDR3 runs 13 residues. V lost 6 bases to trimming and J lost 3 bases, with 10 bases between them. CDR3 loop: CASSPPGTDTQYF. Written as DNA, the CDR3 is TGTGCCAGCTCGCCCCCAGGAACAGATACGCAGTATTTT.

This chain uses TRBV5-1 with TRBJ1-2; D is unclear. V was shortened by 3 bases and J by 13 bases, with 16 bases between the two germline ends. There are 12 residues in the CDR3. CDR1 and CDR2 from the germline V gene are SGHRS and YFSETQ. For the CDR3, the DNA is TGCGCCAGCAGCTATTCCGACGGAGCTAGCACCTTC. It codes for CASSYSDGASTF.

The V call is TRBV11-2, the J call TRBJ2-5; D call uncertain. The CDR3 length is 13 residues. Germline assignment: CDR1 SGHAT and CDR2 FQNNGV. V was trimmed by 1 base and J by 2 bases, leaving 5 bases between them. CDR3 region: CASSLGLQETQYF. The CDR3 nucleotides are TGTGCCAGCAGCTTAGGTCTGCAAGAGACCCAGTACTTC.

This sequence joins TRBV3-1 (or the pseudogene TRBV3-2) and TRBJ2-1, with 12 bases fitting TRBD2. Germline lookup yields CDR1 LGHDT and CDR2 YNNKEL (reference sequence). The length of the CDR3 is 17 residues. The trim removed 4 bases at V and 1 base at J, leaving 5 bases unmatched. The CDR3 coding sequence is TGTGCCAGCAGCCGTCTAGCGGGGGGGCGTTCCTACAATGAGCAGTTCTTC. It is translated as CASSRLAGGRSYNEQFF.

The chain uses TRBV9 and TRBJ2-3; 9 bases line up with TRBD2. The CDR3 runs to 18 residues. In germline, CDR1 is SGDLS, CDR2 YYNGEE. Losses at the gene ends were 0 bases for V and 6 bases for J; bases not matched to a gene: 14. As DNA, the CDR3 is TGTGCCAGCAGCGTAGATCCCTTCGGCGGGGGGGCCTCGGATACGCAGTATTTT. Amino acids: CASSVDPFGGGASDTQYF.

The V and J genes are TRBV30 and TRBJ1-3; D may be TRBD1 (5 bases). The germline V and J ends were trimmed by 5 bases and 0 bases, with 8 bases remaining between them. The CDR3 has 13 amino acids. From germline, CDR1 is GTSNPN and CDR2 SVGIG (reference sequence). CDR3 loop: CAWDSSSGNTIYF. CDR3 DNA sequence: TGTGCCTGGGACAGTTCCTCTGGAAACACCATATATTTT.

This chain joins TRBV10-3 and TRBJ1-5; 10 bases map to TRBD1. This CDR3 contains 18 residues. Germline V gene sequence: CDR1 ENHRY, CDR2 SYGVKD. With V trimmed by 8 bases and J by 2 bases, 15 bases remained unmatched. The CDR3 sequence is CAISRGQGTDGGNQPQHF. The CDR3 DNA is TGTGCCATCTCACGGGGACAGGGGACTGACGGTGGCAATCAGCCCCAGCATTTT.

V gene TRBV18 combines with J gene TRBJ2-7; no clear D. The CDR3 extends over 14 amino acids. Trimming took 0 bases from V and 2 from J, leaving 8 bases between them. CDR1 is KGHSH, CDR2 LQKENI, per germline. The CDR3 region is CASSPPGRPYEQYF. For the CDR3, the DNA is TGTGCCAGCTCACCACCAGGCAGGCCCTACGAGCAGTACTTC.

The chain is built from TRBV5-1 and TRBJ2-6; possible D gene TRBD1, 6 bases. With 4 bases removed from V and 2 bases from J, the gap between germline ends came to 10 bases. Looked up from germline, CDR1 is SGHRS and CDR2 is YFSETQ. This CDR3 spans 15 amino acids. The CDR3 sequence is CASSAGQPGANVLTF. The CDR3 DNA follows: TGCGCCAGCAGCGCCGGACAGCCTGGGGCCAACGTCCTGACTTTC.

There are a few counts of this clone. V gene TRBV7-4 combines with J gene TRBJ2-7; TRBD1 might be the D (6 bases). The CDR3 contains 15 residues. CDR1 and CDR2 from the germline V gene are SGHVT and SQSDAQ. Trimming removed 2 bases from V and 1 base from J, with 12 bases in between. The CDR3 region is CASSLRTVGSYEQYF. The CDR3 nucleotides are TGTGCCAGCAGCTTAAGGACAGTTGGGTCCTACGAGCAGTACTTC.

The CDR3 loop is CASSVVRTGADTQYF. In DNA, the CDR3 is TGTGCCAGCAGCGTAGTCCGGACAGGAGCAGATACGCAGTATTTT. This chain uses TRBV9 with TRBJ2-3; 7 bases line up with TRBD1. This CDR3 has 15 residues. V lost 0 bases to trimming and J lost 4 bases; unmatched junction nucleotides: 5. CDR1 and CDR2 (germline): SGDLS, YYNGEE.

V and J are TRBV11-3 and TRBJ2-1; TRBD2 aligns across 15 bases. Per germline, CDR1 SGHNT and CDR2 YENEEA. V lost 5 bases to trimming and J lost 7 bases; unmatched junction nucleotides: 3. The CDR3 loop spans 15 amino acids. As DNA, the CDR3 is TGTGCCAGCAGCCTCGGGACTAGCGGGGGGAATGAGCAGTTCTTC. It translates to CASSLGTSGGNEQFF.